These T cell receptor beta chains were read from a single sample in a study of CXCR3-negative and CXCR3-positive naive CD8 T cells. TCRdb reanalyzed the 5' RACE reads, giving one entry per CDR3 protein sequence and no DNA. The clone table shows over 100,000 distinct CDR3 sequences, with the ten largest holding about 0.48%. Sequenced input: naive CXCR3- CD8+ T cells from blood. These receptors were obtained from a human donor in good health. Some clones in this sample may be carry-over from other donors' samples. The CDR3 runs from the conserved cysteine through the conserved F or W.

V gene,J gene,CDR3 protein
TRBV20-1,TRBJ2-7,CSAQGTETFYEQYF
TRBV28,TRBJ2-3,CASSFPSGSTDTQYF
TRBV29-1,TRBJ1-2,CSVPQGAGYGYTF
TRBV5-1,TRBJ2-1,CAGSLAGGSYIEQFF
TRBV19,TRBJ2-1,CASSMGGALNNEQFF
TRBV7-8,TRBJ2-1,CASSLVTSGVREQFF
TRBV4-3,TRBJ2-7,CASSQTSAWGEQYF
TRBV4-1,TRBJ2-3,CASSAGQRGRTDTQYF
TRBV7-9,TRBJ2-5,CASAPAGGEETQYF
TRBV29-1,TRBJ2-5,CSVGGSQETQYF
TRBV6-2/TRBV6-3,TRBJ2-2,CASSWSLELFF
TRBV29-1,TRBJ2-5,CSPAGAEPLQETQYF
TRBV21-1,TRBJ2-2,CASSSPRGAVNTGELFF
TRBV9,TRBJ2-7,CASSVGADYEQYF
TRBV3-1,TRBJ2-5,CASSQEGGETQYF
TRBV2,TRBJ2-7,CASSAPGQSYEQYF
TRBV7-9,TRBJ2-5,CASSLENPGQGLETQYF
TRBV7-8,TRBJ2-3,CASSFGGGDTDTQYF
TRBV4-2,TRBJ1-3,CASSQGGHLTSSGNTIYF
TRBV15,TRBJ2-5,CATSPEKFGSQQETQYF
TRBV3-1,TRBJ2-2,CASSQGRVAGVDNTGELFF
TRBV7-3,TRBJ2-1,CASSLTIGVSYNEQFF
TRBV28,TRBJ2-7,CASQGGYEQYF
TRBV28,TRBJ2-7,CASSPWDRVYEQYF
TRBV12-3/TRBV12-4,TRBJ2-2,CASSLQGAVIRTGELFF
TRBV9,TRBJ2-1,CASSVGTGTLKFEQFF
TRBV5-4,TRBJ2-7,CASSMASGGGYEQYF
TRBV12-3/TRBV12-4,TRBJ2-7,CASTGGDRDYEQYF
TRBV27,TRBJ2-3,CASSPRDRFTDTQYF
TRBV29-1,TRBJ2-7,CSVVWGVEQYF
TRBV11-2,TRBJ1-1,CASSLPGYTEAFF
TRBV12-3/TRBV12-4,TRBJ2-3,CASSESSGRNPDTQYF
TRBV29-1,TRBJ1-1,CSVAPNTEAFF
TRBV27,TRBJ2-7,CASSLRGGAAYEQYF
TRBV2,TRBJ2-5,CASSGHTQQGQLWQTQYF
TRBV4-2,TRBJ2-1,CASSQSVQDRGEQFF
TRBV29-1,TRBJ2-4,CSVTQGENIQYF
TRBV9,TRBJ2-7,CASSGGVPSYEQYF
TRBV7-2,TRBJ2-3,CASGDGLTDTQYF
TRBV20-1,TRBJ2-7,CSAPTPASEQYF
TRBV12-3/TRBV12-4,TRBJ2-7,CASSLWVSTYEQYF